What follows is one T cell receptor beta chain and its context. Its target is unknown. These data originate in a study of T cell responses to AZD1222 COVID-19 vaccine. Overall study context: Timing groups of about 4 and about 12 weeks for second doses were pooled. The study's findings and limits: It was only a handful of AZD1222 recipients who were seropositive at baseline. Spike-wide vaccine-associated CD4 TCRs dominated at 160-218 and 743-854. The donor group comprised mostly white British people and more females; the analysis possibly underestimated clonal diversity.

Clones were sequenced by immunoSEQ multiplex PCR, and TCRdb holds only the in-frame ones, with some missing. The table lists about 170,000 clones, approximately 93% of them singletons. Sequencing was performed on peripheral blood, taken on day 0 of AZD1222 vaccination. This receptor was identified in an adult in good health.

In DNA form, the CDR3 reads TGTGCCAGCAGCCTCCGTCGACAAGCCAACACCGGGGAGCTGTTTTTT. Amino acids: CASSLRRQANTGELFF. The chain employs TRBV7-2 and TRBJ2-2; D not resolved. This CDR3 contains 16 residues. Germline CDR1 is SGHTA and CDR2 is FQGNSA. V lost 5 bases and J 2 bases, leaving 15 bases between the germline ends.